Below, 17 T cell receptor beta chains from the same sample are listed, as sequenced in a study of cytomegalovirus exposure and HLA in healthy donors. Amplification used 60 Vbeta primers and 13 Jbeta primers. Only in-frame clones appear in the TCRdb table, and some are missing; sequencing was by immunoSEQ multiplex PCR. The sample contains approximately 180,000 clones, around 84% of which appear only once. Sequences were obtained from PBMCs. Receptors were obtained from a woman between 18 and 30 years old in good health and CMV-seronegative.

This sequence joins TRBV7-2 and TRBJ2-5, with D perhaps TRBD1 (6 bases). CDR3 size: 14 residues. V lost 5 bases and J lost 0, with 10 bases in between. Germline V CDR1 and CDR2: SGHTA, FQGNSA. As DNA, the CDR3 is TGTGCCAGCAGCCGCAGGGGAGACCAAGAGACCCAGTACTTC. Amino acids: CASSRRGDQETQYF. Supplemented by reference TRBV7-2 and TRBJ2-5, the full variable domain reads GAGVSQSPSNKVTEKGKDVELRCDPISGHTALYWYRQSLGQGLEFLIYFQGNSAPDKSGLPSDRFSAERTGGSVSTLTIQRTQQEDSAVYLCASSRRGDQETQYFGPGTRLLVL.

The chain recombines TRBV2 with TRBJ1-3, with 7 nucleotides matching TRBD1. With 3 bases clipped from V and 4 bases from J, the junction kept 6 bases outside the gene matches. Germline CDR1 and CDR2: SNHLY and FYNNEI. This CDR3 has 15 amino acids. The CDR3 spells CASSDRGGGGNTIYF. CDR3 nucleotide sequence: TGTGCCAGCAGTGACAGAGGGGGCGGAGGAAACACCATATATTTT.

The V gene is TRBV5-1, the J gene TRBJ1-6; 9 bases align to TRBD1. The CDR3 has 16 residues. V gave up 4 bases and J gave up 2 bases; unmatched junction bases: 4. The V gene's germline CDR1 is SGHRS and CDR2 YFSETQ. The CDR3 is CASSLTGGPYNSPLHF. As DNA, the CDR3 is TGCGCCAGCAGCCTAACAGGGGGCCCCTATAATTCACCCCTCCACTTT.

The chain joins TRBV6-5 to TRBJ2-4, with 8 bases lining up with TRBD2. With V trimmed by 5 bases and J by 2 bases, 5 bases remained unmatched. Per germline, CDR1 MNHEY and CDR2 SVGAGI. The CDR3 covers 15 residues. The CDR3 DNA reads TGTGCCAGCAGTCGCGCGGGGGGACCCAAAAACATTCAGTACTTC. Its translation: CASSRAGGPKNIQYF.

V gene TRBV5-4 combines with J gene TRBJ2-3, with TRBD1 as a possible D gene (6 bases). There are 15 residues in the CDR3. Looked up from germline, CDR1 is SGHNT and CDR2 is YYREEE (reference sequence). V was trimmed by 0 bases and J by 4 bases, leaving 12 bases between them. CDR3 sequence: CASSLGQGFADTQYF. The CDR3 region has the DNA TGTGCCAGCAGCTTGGGCCAGGGGTTCGCAGATACGCAGTATTTT.

The chain joins TRBV7-2 to TRBJ2-7; 7 nucleotides agree with TRBD1. The germline gives CDR1 SGHTA, CDR2 FQGNSA. The CDR3 is 14 amino acids. V lost 2 bases, J lost 3 bases, and 4 bases stayed unmatched. CDR3 sequence (DNA): TGTGCCAGCAGCTTAAACGACAGGGTCTACGAGCAGTACTTC. Translating it yields CASSLNDRVYEQYF.

J is TRBJ1-1 and V is TRBV4-2; D not resolved. The length of the CDR3 is 11 residues. Between the trimmed V and J ends, which lost 1 base and 11 bases, there was a span of 8 bases. Germline V gives CDR1 LGHNA, CDR2 YNFKEQ. In DNA form, the CDR3 reads TGTGCCAGCAGCCAAGGGAGGGAGGCTTTCTTT. This codes for CASSQGREAFF.

V usage is TRBV4-1 and J usage is TRBJ2-3, with TRBD2 as a possible D gene (6 bases). The V end lost 1 base, the J end lost 5 bases, and 13 bases lay between the germline ends. Germline V gene sequence: CDR1 MGHRA, CDR2 YSYEKL. CDR3 size: 15 residues. CDR3 nucleotides: TGCGCCAGCAGCCAAGGCGTCGGGAGAAAAGATACGCAGTATTTT. It specifies CASSQGVGRKDTQYF.

This clone appeared once. The CDR3 DNA sequence: TGTGCCAGCAGCTTAGTGACTTCGGTGAACACTGAAGCTTTCTTT. Translated, it gives CASSLVTSVNTEAFF. The chain combines TRBV7-9 with TRBJ1-1; unclear D gene. The CDR3 runs to 15 residues. Germline V lookup: CDR1 SEHNR, CDR2 FQNEAQ (reference sequence). V was shortened by 1 base and J by 0 bases, with 9 bases between the two germline ends. The complete variable domain, with remaining parts taken from reference TRBV7-9 and TRBJ1-1, reads DTGVSQNPRHKITKRGQNVTFRCDPISEHNRLYWYRQTLGQGPEFLTYFQNEAQLEKSRLLSDRFSAERPKGSFSTLEIQRTEQGDSAMYLCASSLVTSVNTEAFFGQGTRLTVV.

The chain combines TRBV18 with TRBJ1-6; D not certain. This CDR3 is 16 amino acids long. Germline V lookup: CDR1 KGHSH, CDR2 LQKENI. V dropped 6 bases and J dropped 5 bases, with 17 bases sitting between them. The DNA for the CDR3 is TGTGCCAGCTCTCTCAAGCGGGCCGTGGATAATTCACCCCTCCACTTT. Translated, it gives CASSLKRAVDNSPLHF.

The chain is built from TRBV6-5 and TRBJ1-3, with 9 bases fitting TRBD1. Germline V gives CDR1 MNHEY, CDR2 SVGAGI. With 6 bases clipped from V and 4 bases from J, the junction kept 4 bases outside the gene matches. The length of the CDR3 is 14 residues. The DNA for the CDR3 is TGTGCCAGCAGGATGGGACAGGGAGGAAACACCATATATTTT. Translation: CASRMGQGGNTIYF.

The J gene is TRBJ1-3, the V gene TRBV7-9; 11 bases align to TRBD1. CDR3 length equals 18 residues. J lost 2 bases, V lost 3 bases, and 9 bases had no gene match. Germline V gives CDR1 SEHNR, CDR2 FQNEAQ (reference sequence). The CDR3 reads CASSFGQGALGPGNTIYF. CDR3 in DNA: TGTGCCAGCAGCTTCGGACAGGGGGCCTTAGGGCCTGGAAACACCATATATTTT.

The rearrangement joins TRBV5-1 to TRBJ1-3, with D hard to call. Per germline, CDR1 SGHRS and CDR2 YFSETQ. With 3 bases removed from V and 1 base from J, the gap between germline ends came to 5 bases. The CDR3 has 13 residues. CDR3 loop: CASSSGSGNTIYF. The CDR3 nucleotides read TGCGCCAGCAGCTCCGGTTCTGGAAACACCATATATTTT.

This chain joins TRBV9 and TRBJ2-1, with TRBD2 matching over 7 bases. Germline lookup yields CDR1 SGDLS and CDR2 YYNGEE. The CDR3 is 15 amino acids. The junction had 7 bases not matched to a gene; V was cut back by 0 bases and J by 7 bases. CDR3 bases: TGTGCCAGCAGCGTAGGGGGGGGGAGTACAAATGAGCAGTTCTTC. This encodes CASSVGGGSTNEQFF. Filled out from reference TRBV9 and TRBJ2-1, the complete variable domain reads DSGVTQTPKHLITATGQRVTLRCSPRSGDLSVYWYQQSLDQGLQFLIQYYNGEERAKGNILERFSAQQFPDLHSELNLSSLELGDSALYFCASSVGGGSTNEQFFGPGTRLTVL.

The chain recombines TRBV23-1 with TRBJ1-5; a possible D gene is TRBD1 (6 bases). TRBV23-1 is an ORF, with its function uncertain. The CDR3 covers 13 residues. V lost 11 bases, J lost 4 bases, and 15 bases lay in between. Written as DNA, the CDR3 is TGCGCCCCCGTGGCAGGGGAGAATCAGCCCCAGCATTTT. It is translated as CAPVAGENQPQHF.

A note on this clone: The junction does not match germline at one end; this may be a read error. Other DNA sequences from this sample encode an identical CDR3 as well. The rearrangement joins TRBV4-1 to TRBJ1-5; perhaps TRBD1 as D (5 bases). Germline V gene lookup returns CDR1 MGHRA and CDR2 YSYEKL. The CDR3 runs 18 residues. The CDR3: CASSQEAGKSLSNQPQHF. CDR3 in DNA: TGCGCCAGCAGCCAAGAAGCAGGGAAGTCCCTTAGCAATCAGCCCCAACATTTT.

This clone has only one observation. The chain joins TRBV11-3 to TRBJ2-5; D remains ambiguous. The V and J ends lost 4 bases and 5 bases respectively, with 17 bases between them. The germline CDR1 and CDR2 sequences are SGHNT and YENEEA. The CDR3 is 15 residues long. In DNA, the CDR3 is TGTGCCAGCAGCTCGCGACGAAGGAGTGGGGAGACCCAGTACTTC. This codes for CASSSRRRSGETQYF.